Below are 10 T cell receptor beta chains sequenced from a single sample in a study of T-cell reconstitution after alpha-beta-depleted transplantation in children. The library targeted TCRbeta and was prepared with unique molecular identifiers. TCRdb independently ran MiXCR on the PCR reads; one entry per CDR3 protein. Here the sample spans some 350,000 distinct CDR3 sequences, about 9.3% being singletons. The sequences come from PBMCs from the stem cell graft donor, collected from the stem cell graft. Every receptor here comes from a human donor who donated a stem cell graft to a child with acute lymphoblastic leukemia.

This clonotype turned up a few times. The gene calls are TRBV7-3 and TRBJ2-1; 7 bases map to TRBD2. Germline CDR1 is SGHTA and CDR2 is FQGTGA. J was trimmed by 7 bases and V by 4 bases; bases with no gene match: 13. This CDR3 has 16 residues. The CDR3 sequence: CASSSHSDSGSNEQFF. The CDR3 DNA reads as TGTGCCAGCAGCTCCCACAGTGATAGCGGGTCGAATGAGCAGTTCTTC.

This clonotype showed up just a few times. The chain couples TRBV5-1 to TRBJ2-7; D is possibly TRBD2 (5 bases). The CDR3 runs 15 residues. V shed 4 bases and J shed 3 bases, with 17 bases lying between them. Germline V gives CDR1 SGHRS, CDR2 YFSETQ. In DNA, the CDR3 is TGCGCCAGCAGCCTGCCAGTGGGAGATTACTACGAGCAGTACTTC. It specifies CASSLPVGDYYEQYF. The full variable domain, its missing parts supplied by reference TRBV5-1 and TRBJ2-7, is KAGVTQTPRYLIKTRGQQVTLSCSPISGHRSVSWYQQTPGQGLQFLFEYFSETQRNKGNFPGRFSGRQFSNSRSEMNVSTLELGDSALYLCASSLPVGDYYEQYFGPGTRLTVT.

The table lists this clonotype with many counts. The chain combines TRBV9 with TRBJ1-1; D not resolved. The CDR3 has 16 residues. CDR1 SGDLS and CDR2 YYNGEE come from the germline V gene. V gave up 4 bases and J gave up 5 bases, with 21 bases separating them. Here the CDR3 DNA reads TGTGCCAGCAGCTTGTCCCCGGCGCAGCGGGGAACTGAAGCTTTCTTT. Translated: CASSLSPAQRGTEAFF.

This clonotype has only one observation. The chain has TRBV20-1 and TRBJ2-5; D is uncertain. V lost 2 bases, J lost 5 bases, and 9 bases lay in between. The length of the CDR3 is 12 residues. Germline CDR1 is DFQATT and CDR2 is SNEGSKA (reference sequence). CDR3 in DNA: TGCAGTGCTAGACTGCCTCGGGAGACCCAGTACTTC. Its protein product is CSARLPRETQYF.

At least ten counts were recorded for this clonotype. This chain connects TRBV5-1 to TRBJ2-1; no clear D gene. CDR3 length: 13 amino acids. Germline CDR1 SGHRS, CDR2 YFSETQ. V was shortened by 4 bases and J by 4 bases, with 9 bases between the two germline ends. CDR3 sequence (DNA): TGCGCCAGCAGCCCCGTACTGTACAATGAGCAGTTCTTC. Encoded protein: CASSPVLYNEQFF.

This clonotype was counted ten times or more. V gene TRBV4-1 combines with J gene TRBJ2-7; 8 positions agree with TRBD2. The CDR3 loop spans 14 amino acids. Germline V gene sequence: CDR1 MGHRA, CDR2 YSYEKL. Germline trimming cut 0 bases from V and 3 bases from J; bases unmatched to any gene: 1. As DNA, the CDR3 is TGCGCCAGCAGCCAAGAACTAGCGGTCTACGAGCAGTACTTC. This encodes CASSQELAVYEQYF.

The genes are TRBV3-1 and TRBJ2-7; 8 nucleotides match TRBD2. Losses at the gene ends were 4 bases for V and 6 bases for J; bases not matched to a gene: 11. The CDR3 totals 15 residues. The V gene's germline CDR1 is LGHDT and CDR2 YNNKEL (reference sequence). The chain's CDR3 is CASSLLGGRSGEQYF. The CDR3 DNA reads as TGTGCCAGCAGCCTCCTGGGCGGGAGGTCCGGCGAGCAGTACTTC.

V usage is TRBV9 and J usage is TRBJ2-7; D is unresolved. Germline assignment: CDR1 SGDLS and CDR2 YYNGEE. This CDR3 has 16 amino acids. Trimming cost V 4 bases and J 2 bases, with 19 bases left between them. The CDR3: CASSPNRPASPYEQYF. The CDR3 DNA sequence: TGTGCCAGCAGCCCAAATAGGCCAGCGTCTCCCTACGAGCAGTACTTC.

V gene TRBV28 combines with J gene TRBJ2-3; 8 nucleotides align to TRBD1. CDR1 MDHEN and CDR2 SYDVKM come from the germline V gene. The CDR3 runs 11 residues. The V gene end was trimmed by 11 bases and the J gene end by 3 bases; junction bases not matched to a gene: 1. CDR3 coding DNA: TGTGCCGACAGGGGTACAGATACGCAGTATTTT. Protein product: CADRGTDTQYF.

The genes are TRBV6-2 or TRBV6-3 and TRBJ2-5; 7 bases are shared with TRBD2. The CDR3 extends over 13 amino acids. Germline V gives CDR1 MNHEY, CDR2 SVGEGT. V lost 9 bases and J lost 6; bases outside the gene matches: 10. CDR3 region: CASEPSGPKTQYF. In DNA form, the CDR3 reads TGTGCCAGTGAACCTAGCGGCCCCAAGACCCAGTACTTC.